Below are 22 T cell receptor beta chains sequenced from a single sample in a study of cytomegalovirus exposure and HLA in healthy donors. PCR involved 60 Vbeta and 13 Jbeta primers. Profiling relied on immunoSEQ multiplex PCR, and the TCRdb table lists in-frame clones only, not all of them. Of more than 85,000 clones in the sample, approximately 80% are singletons; the top ten hold 7.7%. Sequencing used PBMCs. These receptors all come from a female donor in good health and CMV-seronegative.

The chain links TRBV9 to TRBJ1-1; D remains ambiguous. The CDR3 spans 14 residues. Per germline, CDR1 SGDLS and CDR2 YYNGEE. Trimming removed 4 bases from V and 4 bases from J, with 14 bases in between. Written as DNA, the CDR3 is TGTGCCAGCAGCCCCCGAGGGATTCTCACTGAAGCTTTCTTT. Encoded protein: CASSPRGILTEAFF. The full variable domain, rest sourced from reference TRBV9 and TRBJ1-1, is DSGVTQTPKHLITATGQRVTLRCSPRSGDLSVYWYQQSLDQGLQFLIQYYNGEERAKGNILERFSAQQFPDLHSELNLSSLELGDSALYFCASSPRGILTEAFFGQGTRLTVV.

The chain joins TRBV30 to TRBJ1-5; D possibly corresponds to TRBD1 (5 bases). Germline V gene lookup returns CDR1 GTSNPN and CDR2 SVGIG (reference sequence). Trimming removed 0 bases at V and 8 bases at J, with 17 bases between. The CDR3 is made up of 15 amino acids. CDR3 in DNA: TGTGCCTGGAGTGTAGGTAGGGGTGCCACTGAGCCCCAGCATTTT. Translation: CAWSVGRGATEPQHF. Full variable domain (rest looked up from reference TRBV30 and TRBJ1-5): SQTIHQWPATLVQPVGSPLSLECTVEGTSNPNLYWYRQAAGRGLQLLFYSVGIGQISSEVPQNLSASRPQDRQFILSSKKLLLSDSGFYLCAWSVGRGATEPQHFGDGTRLSIL.

V is TRBV11-3 and J is TRBJ1-1; D possibly corresponds to TRBD1 (5 bases). CDR1 is SGHNT and CDR2 is YENEEA in the germline V gene. The CDR3 extends over 12 amino acids. Trimming removed 6 bases at V and 5 bases at J, with 10 bases between. This chain's CDR3 is CASRGRETEAFF. The DNA for the CDR3 is TGTGCCAGCAGGGGGCGCGAGACTGAAGCTTTCTTT.

The V and J genes are TRBV6-6 and TRBJ1-4; perhaps TRBD1 as D (6 bases). This CDR3 is built from 14 residues. The V gene lost 8 bases and the J gene lost 5 bases, with 15 bases spanning the gap. Germline lookup yields CDR1 MNHNY and CDR2 SVGAGI (reference sequence). The CDR3 is CASSNRQGNEKLFF. CDR3 DNA sequence: TGTGCCAGCTCCAATCGGCAGGGGAATGAAAAACTGTTTTTT.

V usage is TRBV9 and J usage is TRBJ1-1; D remains unclear. The V gene lost 5 bases and the J gene lost 4 bases, with 15 bases spanning the gap. The CDR3 length is 14 residues. CDR1 is SGDLS, CDR2 YYNGEE, per germline. The CDR3 reads CASSPNSLGTEAFF. The CDR3 nucleotides read TGTGCCAGCAGTCCGAATAGCTTGGGCACTGAAGCTTTCTTT.

CDR3 residues: CASSYNKNTEAFF. As DNA, the CDR3 is TGTGCCAGCAGCTATAACAAGAACACTGAAGCTTTCTTT. This chain joins TRBV11-3 and TRBJ1-1; D unclear. CDR1 and CDR2 from the germline V gene are SGHNT and YENEEA. The CDR3 is 13 residues long. V was clipped by 4 bases and J by 1 base, with 7 bases between them.

This chain connects TRBV5-6 to TRBJ2-4; 7 bases align to TRBD1. Germline loops: CDR1 SGHDT, CDR2 YYEEEE. V dropped 0 bases and J dropped 6; count of bases not matched to a gene: 12. The CDR3 runs 17 residues. DNA for the CDR3: TGTGCCAGCAGCTTGGAGGGACAGCTTTTACGGGGAAACATTCAGTACTTC. Its protein is CASSLEGQLLRGNIQYF.

The rearrangement links TRBV9 to TRBJ2-3, with TRBD2 matching 9 bases. Germline CDR1 and CDR2: SGDLS and YYNGEE. After removal of 0 bases from V and 3 bases from J, the junction contained 8 bases not matched to a gene. This CDR3 is 17 amino acids long. DNA of the CDR3: TGTGCCAGCAGCGTAGCTCATGGCGGGGGGGCTACAGATACGCAGTATTTT. This encodes CASSVAHGGGATDTQYF.

This clone is a singleton in its sample. The chain is built from TRBV5-6 and TRBJ2-1, with D possibly TRBD1 on 6 matching bases. CDR3 length: 15 amino acids. The V and J ends lost 0 bases and 9 bases respectively, with 16 bases between them. Germline V CDR1 and CDR2: SGHDT, YYEEEE. The CDR3 DNA sequence: TGTGCCAGCAGCTTGGCAGGGGCCCCCACCGTTGAGCAGTTCTTC. It is translated as CASSLAGAPTVEQFF.

V usage is TRBV5-4 and J usage is TRBJ1-4; weak D call: TRBD1 (6 bases). The V end was cut by 2 bases, the J end by 0 bases, with 8 bases between. This CDR3 is 15 amino acids long. Germline-derived CDR1 and CDR2 are SGHNT and YYREEE (reference sequence). CDR3 in amino acids: CASSFGQPTNEKLFF. The CDR3 DNA reads as TGTGCCAGCAGCTTCGGACAGCCAACTAATGAAAAACTGTTTTTT.

The chain couples TRBV5-1 to TRBJ2-5; TRBD1 matches 9 bases. Germline loops: CDR1 SGHRS, CDR2 YFSETQ. The CDR3 sequence is 14 residues long. The V gene end was trimmed by 7 bases and the J gene end by 9 bases; junction bases not matched to a gene: 13. For the CDR3, the DNA is TGCGCCAGCTACCAACAGGGGGCGACGAGGGCCCAGTACTTC. This translates into CASYQQGATRAQYF.

V usage is TRBV28 and J usage is TRBJ2-1; 12 bases fit TRBD2. V dropped 3 bases and J dropped 9; count of bases not matched to a gene: 6. The germline V gene has CDR1 MDHEN and CDR2 SYDVKM. CDR3 length: 15 amino acids. The chain's CDR3 is CASSFRLAGDSEQFF. As DNA, the CDR3 is TGTGCCAGCAGTTTCCGACTAGCGGGAGACAGTGAGCAGTTCTTC.

The CDR3 is CASSQSKETQYF. The CDR3 nucleotides read TGTGCCAGTAGCCAGTCAAAGGAGACCCAGTACTTC. The chain carries TRBV19 and TRBJ2-5, with D unclear. V was pared by 6 bases and J by 5 bases, with 10 bases between. Germline-derived CDR1 and CDR2 are LNHDA and SQIVND (reference sequence). The CDR3 loop spans 12 amino acids.

J is TRBJ1-6 and V is TRBV10-3; 10 nucleotides line up with TRBD1. Germline assignment: CDR1 ENHRY and CDR2 SYGVKD. Losses at the gene ends were 5 bases for V and 1 base for J; bases not matched to a gene: 5. The CDR3 is made up of 17 amino acids. The CDR3 DNA reads TGTGCCATCAGTCCCGGGACAGGGGTGTCCTATAATTCACCCCTCCACTTT. Translation: CAISPGTGVSYNSPLHF.

The chain couples TRBV5-1 to TRBJ2-7; 11 nucleotides align to TRBD1. J was trimmed by 2 bases and V by 3 bases; bases with no gene match: 1. In germline, CDR1 is SGHRS, CDR2 YFSETQ. This CDR3 is built from 14 residues. CDR3 DNA: TGCGCCAGCAGCTCGGGACAGGGGGCCTACGAGCAGTACTTC. It translates to CASSSGQGAYEQYF.

The J gene is TRBJ1-5, the V gene TRBV10-3; tentatively, D is TRBD1 (5 bases). Germline V gives CDR1 ENHRY, CDR2 SYGVKD. The CDR3 spans 13 residues. The V end was cut by 6 bases, the J end by 4 bases, with 10 bases between. DNA for the CDR3: TGTGCCATCAGGGAAGACAGAAATCAGCCCCAGCATTTT. Protein: CAIREDRNQPQHF.

V and J are TRBV6-4 and TRBJ2-1; 9 bases align to TRBD1. Germline V CDR1 and CDR2: MRHNA, SNTAGT. The CDR3 has 15 amino acids. The trim removed 6 bases at V and 4 bases at J, leaving 7 bases unmatched. The CDR3 DNA reads TGTGCCAGCAGCGCAACAGGGGGCGCTTACAATGAGCAGTTCTTC. Its translation: CASSATGGAYNEQFF.

Worth noting for this clone: Different DNA sequences within this sample yield the same CDR3. This chain uses TRBV5-5 with TRBJ1-2; D unresolved. Germline V gene data show CDR1 as SGHKS and CDR2 as YYEKEE (reference sequence). The CDR3 extends over 13 amino acids. V dropped 0 bases and J dropped 1 base, with 4 bases sitting between them. The CDR3: CASSLGNNYGYTF. The DNA for the CDR3 is TGTGCCAGCAGCTTGGGTAATAACTATGGCTACACCTTC.

The genes are TRBV6-5 and TRBJ1-4; a weak D match, TRBD1 (5 bases). Germline CDR1 MNHEY, CDR2 SVGAGI. Between the trimmed V and J ends, which lost 0 bases and 7 bases, there was a span of 12 bases. This CDR3 is 15 amino acids long. The CDR3 spells CASSYSPGQGEKLFF. The CDR3 bases are TGTGCCAGCAGTTACTCGCCCGGCCAGGGTGAAAAACTGTTTTTT.

This clone was seen only once. This chain links TRBV7-3 with TRBJ1-4, with 12 positions matching TRBD1. CDR3 length: 17 amino acids. The V and J ends lost 3 bases and 7 bases, in that order; junction bases with no gene match: 9. Germline CDR1 reads SGHTA; CDR2 reads FQGTGA. This chain's CDR3 is CASSFGTGGAKREKLFF. Written as DNA, the CDR3 is TGTGCCAGCAGCTTCGGGACAGGGGGCGCAAAACGTGAAAAACTGTTTTTT.

The chain has TRBV6-5 and TRBJ1-2; 9 bases align to TRBD1. Germline loops: CDR1 MNHEY, CDR2 SVGAGI. Germline trimming cut 4 bases from V and 4 bases from J; bases unmatched to any gene: 10. The CDR3 totals 16 residues. CDR3 nucleotides: TGTGCCAGCAGTTCAAGACAGGGGGACAGAGTCTATGGCTACACCTTC. Translating gives CASSSRQGDRVYGYTF.

The V gene is TRBV7-8, the J gene TRBJ2-3, with 7 bases fitting TRBD2. Germline V gene sequence: CDR1 SGHVS, CDR2 FQNEAQ. This CDR3 is built from 15 residues. The V gene end was trimmed by 7 bases and the J gene end by 3 bases; junction bases not matched to a gene: 10. CDR3 protein: CASNPGGSKTDTQYF. The DNA for the CDR3 is TGTGCCAGCAACCCCGGGGGGTCCAAAACAGATACGCAGTATTTT.